This is a list of T cell receptor beta chains from one sample in a study of blood T cell repertoires in COVID-19. This table comes from immunoSEQ multiplex PCR, and its TCRdb copy is limited to in-frame clones, with some not included. The data show under 350,000 clones, 65% to 90% seen once. Sequenced: PBMCs or T cells enriched from blood (not recorded which). These receptors were taken from a woman between 40 and 50 years old with acute COVID-19. CDR3s include the opening cysteine and the closing phenylalanine or tryptophan. A D gene is named only where the DNA matches it firmly. Clone size is not always given. Where it is, it says once, few, many or a class for expanded clones.

d_call cdr3_length j_call v_call clone_size cdr3_aa cdr3_nt
NA 15 TRBJ2-5 TRBV7-2 NA CASSILLGFQETQYF TGTGCCAGCAGCATTCTTCTAGGCTTCCAAGAGACCCAGTACTTC
TRBD2 16 TRBJ2-3 TRBV14 few CASSQDLGGFTDTQYF TGTGCCAGCAGCCAAGATCTGGGGGGGTTCACAGATACGCAGTATTTT
TRBD2 17 TRBJ2-5 TRBV5-1 NA CASSLAIEAGVRETQYF TGCGCCAGCAGCTTGGCCATCGAAGCGGGAGTGCGAGAGACCCAGTACTTC
TRBD1 13 TRBJ2-4 TRBV27 few CASSDRGKNIQYF TGTGCCAGCAGCGACAGGGGAAAAAACATTCAGTACTTC
NA 19 TRBJ2-6 TRBV19 NA CASTLARPGKETGANVLTF TGTGCCAGTACCCTAGCCCGGCCGGGGAAAGAGACTGGGGCCAACGTCCTGACTTTC
TRBD1 15 TRBJ2-1 TRBV9 NA CASSPRQGTYNEQFF TGTGCCAGCAGCCCGCGACAGGGTACCTACAATGAGCAGTTCTTC
NA 13 TRBJ1-2 TRBV28 few CASSGGGGKGYTF TGTGCCAGCAGTGGCGGGGGGGGAAAAGGCTACACCTTC
NA 16 TRBJ2-5 TRBV5-8 NA CASSSFRQGRGETQYF TGTGCCAGCAGCTCGTTCCGACAGGGGCGGGGGGAGACCCAGTACTTC
NA 16 TRBJ2-1 TRBV18 once CASSPLAGRPYNEQFF TGTGCCAGCTCACCATTGGCGGGACGGCCCTACAATGAGCAGTTCTTC
TRBD1 15 TRBJ1-1 TRBV3-1/TRBV3-2 NA CASSLQDREGTEAFF TGTGCCAGCAGCCTTCAGGACAGGGAGGGTACTGAAGCTTTCTTT
TRBD1 16 TRBJ1-2 TRBV7-8 NA CASSDLQGVLGYGYTF TGTGCCAGCAGCGACTTACAGGGGGTGTTAGGCTATGGCTACACCTTC
TRBD1 14 TRBJ1-2 TRBV28 few CASSAQGAIYGYTF TGTGCCAGCAGTGCCCAGGGGGCTATCTATGGCTACACCTTC
NA 13 TRBJ2-3 TRBV7-9 once CASSFSQQLTQYF TGTGCCAGCAGCTTCTCCCAACAGCTTACGCAGTATTTT
NA 16 TRBJ1-1 TRBV7-9 NA CASSLKASAQTVRAFF TGTGCCAGCAGCTTAAAGGCTTCTGCTCAGACAGTTCGCGCTTTCTTT
NA 15 TRBJ1-3 TRBV5-4 once CATTRGGVSGNTIYF TGTGCCACGACTCGGGGGGGGGTTTCCGGAAACACCATATATTTT
NA 16 TRBJ2-1 TRBV4-3 once CASSQEARGRGNEQFF TGCGCCAGCAGCCAAGAAGCAAGGGGTAGGGGCAATGAGCAGTTCTTC
NA 15 TRBJ2-1 TRBV7-3 once CASSLMSAEGNEQFF TGTGCCAGCAGCTTAATGAGCGCCGAGGGCAATGAGCAGTTCTTC
TRBD2 14 TRBJ2-1 TRBV29-1 NA CSVDLAGRSNEQFF TGCAGCGTTGATCTAGCGGGACGTAGCAATGAGCAGTTCTTC
TRBD1 16 TRBJ2-7 TRBV7-2 NA CASSLTQGQAGYEQYF TGTGCCAGCAGCTTGACACAAGGACAGGCGGGCTACGAGCAGTACTTC
NA 17 TRBJ1-3 TRBV6-4 NA CASSDSRGRSPGNTIYF TGTGCCAGCAGTGACTCGAGAGGGCGGAGTCCTGGAAACACCATATATTTT
TRBD1 16 TRBJ1-5 TRBV4-1 NA CASSQGTGAYNQPQHF TGCGCCAGCAGCCAAGGGACAGGGGCTTACAATCAGCCCCAGCATTTT
NA 16 TRBJ1-4 TRBV19 once CASSIGPGRTNEKLFF TGTGCCAGTAGTATAGGTCCAGGCAGAACAAATGAAAAACTGTTTTTT
TRBD2 17 TRBJ2-2 TRBV7-9 NA CASSPTPGTRNTGELFF TGTGCCAGCAGCCCCACTCCAGGGACTAGGAACACCGGGGAGCTGTTTTTT
NA 14 TRBJ2-2 TRBV27 NA CASSSIDRSGELFF TGTGCCAGCAGTTCCATTGACAGGTCCGGGGAGCTGTTTTTT
NA 15 TRBJ1-4 TRBV3-1/TRBV3-2 NA CASSQGGPTNEKLFF TGTGCCAGCAGCCAAGGGGGGCCGACTAATGAAAAACTGTTTTTT
NA 13 TRBJ1-1 TRBV7-2 NA CASSLGALEKAFF TGTGCCAGCAGCTTAGGGGCCCTCGAGAAAGCTTTCTTT
TRBD2 16 TRBJ2-1 TRBV20-1 NA CSASLGLAATYNEQFF TGCAGTGCTAGTCTTGGACTAGCGGCAACCTACAATGAGCAGTTCTTC
TRBD1 17 TRBJ2-3 TRBV9 NA CASSVEGLGDRGDTQYF TGTGCCAGCAGCGTCGAAGGATTGGGGGACAGGGGAGATACGCAGTATTTT
NA 16 TRBJ1-3 TRBV7-2 NA CASSATGTLSGNTIYF TGTGCCAGCAGCGCAACCGGGACTCTCTCTGGAAACACCATATATTTT
NA 13 TRBJ1-1 TRBV29-1 NA CSVVRRLNTEAFF TGCAGCGTTGTGAGGCGGCTGAACACTGAAGCTTTCTTT
TRBD1 17 TRBJ2-1 TRBV28 NA CASSLWGDRDKDNEQFF TGTGCCAGCAGTTTATGGGGAGACAGGGATAAAGACAATGAGCAGTTCTTC
NA 14 TRBJ1-5 TRBV6-2/TRBV6-3 NA CASSAQGSDQPQHF TGTGCCAGCAGTGCACAGGGCTCGGATCAGCCCCAGCATTTT
TRBD1 14 TRBJ1-4 TRBV5-1 NA CASSLSGGNEKLFF TGCGCCAGCAGCTTGTCAGGGGGCAATGAAAAACTGTTTTTT
NA 13 TRBJ1-4 TRBV18 once CASSPPGDEKLFF TGTGCCAGCTCACCACCGGGAGATGAAAAACTGTTTTTT
TRBD2 13 TRBJ2-7 TRBV27 NA CASATSGSYEQYF TGTGCCAGCGCGACTAGCGGTTCCTACGAGCAGTACTTC
NA 12 TRBJ1-1 TRBV28 NA CASGVVVGEAFF TGTGCCAGCGGAGTGGTTGTCGGTGAAGCTTTCTTT
NA 11 TRBJ1-1 TRBV7-9 NA CASSSGFEAFF TGTGCCAGCAGCTCCGGGTTTGAAGCTTTCTTT
TRBD1 14 TRBJ1-4 TRBV5-1 NA CASSLRTGSEKLFF TGCGCCAGCAGCTTGAGGACAGGGAGCGAAAAACTGTTTTTT
TRBD2 14 TRBJ2-7 TRBV3-1/TRBV3-2 NA CASSQAGGPYEQYF TGTGCCAGCAGCCAAGCGGGAGGGCCCTACGAGCAGTACTTC
NA 14 TRBJ2-7 TRBV4-2 NA CASSLGETPYEQYF TGTGCCAGCAGCCTCGGGGAGACTCCCTACGAGCAGTACTTC
TRBD1 15 TRBJ1-1 TRBV5-1 once CASSFGTLTGTEAFF TGCGCCAGCAGCTTTGGGACCCTGACAGGGACTGAAGCTTTCTTT
NA 14 TRBJ2-1 TRBV3-1/TRBV3-2 NA CASGRTGYYNEQFF TGTGCCAGCGGGAGGACAGGTTATTACAATGAGCAGTTCTTC
NA 14 TRBJ2-1 TRBV7-9 NA CASSLSGVSNEQFF TGTGCCAGCAGCTTATCGGGAGTGAGTAATGAGCAGTTCTTC
NA 17 TRBJ2-7 TRBV12-2 NA CASRLRREGPGSYEQYF TGTGCAAGTCGCTTACGCCGGGAGGGACCGGGCTCCTACGAGCAGTACTTC
NA 17 TRBJ1-4 TRBV7-2 NA CASSLVGSGFNNEKLFF TGTGCCAGCAGCTTAGTGGGATCGGGATTTAACAATGAAAAACTGTTTTTT
NA 13 TRBJ1-2 TRBV28 few CASSRGGYYGYTF TGTGCCAGCAGTCGAGGGGGTTACTATGGCTACACCTTC
TRBD1 16 TRBJ2-1 TRBV11-1 NA CASSDRQGAIHNEQFF TGTGCCAGCAGCGACCGACAGGGGGCCATACACAATGAGCAGTTCTTC
TRBD2 19 TRBJ2-1 TRBV11-2 few CASSLGSLSGTRVGNEQFF TGTGCCAGCAGCTTAGGTTCCCTATCCGGGACTAGAGTCGGGAATGAGCAGTTCTTC
TRBD2 18 TRBJ2-7 TRBV4-2 NA CASSLQGLAGGGSYEQYF TGTGCCAGCAGCCTCCAGGGACTAGCGGGAGGGGGATCCTACGAGCAGTACTTC
NA 12 TRBJ1-1 TRBV28 NA CASSLQGTEAFF TGTGCCAGCAGTCTTCAGGGGACTGAAGCTTTCTTT
NA 16 TRBJ2-2 TRBV23-1 NA CASSQPAITNTGELFF TGCGCCAGCAGTCAACCAGCGATTACGAACACCGGGGAGCTGTTTTTT
NA 14 TRBJ1-1 TRBV19 few CASSPTRGNTEAFF TGTGCCAGTAGCCCGACCCGGGGGAACACTGAAGCTTTCTTT